Listed below are T cell receptor beta chains from one sample, sequenced in a study of T-cell reconstitution after alpha-beta-depleted transplantation in children. TCRdb fed the PCR reads into MiXCR, producing one record per CDR3 protein. The profile shows fewer than 750,000 distinct CDR3 sequences, approximately 22% of them singletons. Specimen: PBMCs, mostly from graft donor cells, collected 360 days after TCRalphabeta/CD19-depleted stem cell transplant. The receptors shown here come from a boy under two years old who had a stem cell transplant for acute myeloid leukemia, so the T cells may come from the graft donor. CDR3s include the opening cysteine and the closing phenylalanine or tryptophan. D genes are given only for firm matches. Clone size is stated in some rows and not others, as once, few, many or a class when expanded.

d_gene: TRBD1; j_gene: TRBJ2-3; v_gene: TRBV5-1; abundance: many; CDR3aa: CASSLDRGRTDTQYF; CDR3nt: TGCGCCAGCAGCCTAGACAGGGGGCGGACAGATACGCAGTATTTT
d_gene: .; j_gene: TRBJ2-3; v_gene: TRBV28; abundance: once; CDR3aa: CASIQLRGRPDTQYF; CDR3nt: TGTGCCAGCATCCAACTGAGGGGCCGACCAGATACGCAGTATTTT
d_gene: TRBD1; j_gene: TRBJ2-1; v_gene: TRBV6-1; abundance: .; CDR3aa: CASRGQGVSLEQFF; CDR3nt: TGTGCCAGCAGGGGACAGGGAGTATCACTTGAGCAGTTCTTC
d_gene: TRBD1; j_gene: TRBJ1-2; v_gene: TRBV5-1; abundance: few; CDR3aa: CASRPQGAQNYGYTF; CDR3nt: TGCGCCAGCAGACCACAGGGGGCGCAGAACTATGGCTACACCTTC
d_gene: TRBD2; j_gene: TRBJ2-1; v_gene: TRBV10-3; abundance: many; CDR3aa: CAISGSIGTNYNEQFF; CDR3nt: TGTGCCATCAGTGGTTCTATCGGGACTAACTACAATGAGCAGTTCTTC
d_gene: .; j_gene: TRBJ2-3; v_gene: TRBV4-3; abundance: few; CDR3aa: CASSQGGRTRGPDTQYF; CDR3nt: TGCGCCAGCAGCCAAGGGGGCCGGACTAGGGGGCCAGATACGCAGTATTTT
d_gene: .; j_gene: TRBJ2-3; v_gene: TRBV20-1; abundance: .; CDR3aa: CSARPRMGDTQYF; CDR3nt: TGCAGTGCCCGGCCCCGAATGGGAGATACGCAGTATTTT
d_gene: .; j_gene: TRBJ1-6; v_gene: TRBV20-1; abundance: .; CDR3aa: CSARQPTDPYNSPLHF; CDR3nt: TGCAGTGCTAGGCAACCCACCGACCCCTATAATTCACCCCTCCACTTT
d_gene: .; j_gene: TRBJ2-5; v_gene: TRBV6-5; abundance: many; CDR3aa: CASSYGDLPEQTQYF; CDR3nt: TGTGCCAGCAGTTACGGGGACTTGCCAGAACAGACCCAGTACTTC
d_gene: .; j_gene: TRBJ2-5; v_gene: TRBV24-1; abundance: few; CDR3aa: CATSDLQSGGETQYF; CDR3nt: TGTGCCACCAGTGATTTGCAATCAGGGGGGGAGACCCAGTACTTC
d_gene: .; j_gene: TRBJ2-1; v_gene: TRBV7-3; abundance: .; CDR3aa: CASSYTRTINEQFF; CDR3nt: TGTGCCAGCAGCTACACTAGGACGATCAATGAGCAGTTCTTC
d_gene: TRBD1; j_gene: TRBJ2-3; v_gene: TRBV6-5; abundance: once; CDR3aa: CASSFTRDRATDTQYF; CDR3nt: TGTGCCAGCAGTTTCACCCGGGACAGGGCCACAGATACGCAGTATTTT
d_gene: .; j_gene: TRBJ2-3; v_gene: TRBV28; abundance: many; CDR3aa: CASSFGSRTDTQYF; CDR3nt: TGTGCCAGCAGTTTCGGGTCTCGCACAGATACGCAGTATTTT
d_gene: TRBD1; j_gene: TRBJ2-1; v_gene: TRBV12-3/TRBV12-4; abundance: many; CDR3aa: CASSGLTGTARNEQFF; CDR3nt: TGTGCCAGCAGTGGACTTACCGGGACAGCGAGGAATGAGCAGTTCTTC
d_gene: .; j_gene: TRBJ1-2; v_gene: TRBV29-1; abundance: many; CDR3aa: CSVVVTGKGGYTF; CDR3nt: TGCAGCGTTGTCGTCACAGGGAAGGGTGGCTACACCTTC
d_gene: TRBD2; j_gene: TRBJ2-2; v_gene: TRBV24-1; abundance: .; CDR3aa: CATSEGLAGALGTGELFF; CDR3nt: TGTGCCACCAGTGAGGGACTAGCGGGGGCCCTGGGCACCGGGGAGCTGTTTTTT
d_gene: .; j_gene: TRBJ2-1; v_gene: TRBV15; abundance: .; CDR3aa: CATSRDLGGSGSYNEQFF; CDR3nt: TGTGCCACCAGCAGAGATTTAGGGGGGTCGGGATCCTACAATGAGCAGTTCTTC
d_gene: .; j_gene: TRBJ2-5; v_gene: TRBV20-1; abundance: many; CDR3aa: CSARGQQETQYF; CDR3nt: TGCAGTGCTAGGGGGCAACAAGAGACCCAGTACTTC
d_gene: .; j_gene: TRBJ1-2; v_gene: TRBV6-6; abundance: .; CDR3aa: CASTLEGTGYTF; CDR3nt: TGTGCCAGCACCCTGGAGGGGACTGGCTACACCTTC
d_gene: TRBD2; j_gene: TRBJ2-1; v_gene: TRBV24-1; abundance: .; CDR3aa: CATKRVSGGSHNEQFF; CDR3nt: TGTGCCACCAAAAGAGTGAGCGGGGGGTCTCACAATGAGCAGTTCTTC
d_gene: .; j_gene: TRBJ2-1; v_gene: TRBV20-1; abundance: many; CDR3aa: CSARDLWGLDEQFF; CDR3nt: TGCAGTGCTAGAGATTTGTGGGGGCTGGATGAGCAGTTCTTC
d_gene: TRBD2; j_gene: TRBJ2-3; v_gene: TRBV27; abundance: many; CDR3aa: CASSLLLTSGGRTDTQYF; CDR3nt: TGTGCCAGCAGTCTACTCCTGACTAGCGGGGGCCGCACAGATACGCAGTATTTT
d_gene: TRBD2; j_gene: TRBJ2-7; v_gene: TRBV7-2; abundance: few; CDR3aa: CASSLGRGNEQYF; CDR3nt: TGTGCCAGCAGCTTGGGGCGGGGGAACGAGCAGTACTTC
d_gene: TRBD1; j_gene: TRBJ2-1; v_gene: TRBV12-3/TRBV12-4; abundance: few; CDR3aa: CASSFQGDSYNEQFF; CDR3nt: TGTGCCAGCAGTTTTCAGGGGGACAGCTACAATGAGCAGTTCTTC
d_gene: .; j_gene: TRBJ1-5; v_gene: TRBV28; abundance: many; CDR3aa: CASSATGPNQPQHF; CDR3nt: TGTGCCAGCAGTGCGACAGGCCCCAATCAGCCCCAGCATTTT
d_gene: .; j_gene: TRBJ2-7; v_gene: TRBV20-1; abundance: few; CDR3aa: CSARVLGGYHEQYF; CDR3nt: TGCAGTGCTAGAGTACTTGGTGGGTACCACGAGCAGTACTTC
d_gene: .; j_gene: TRBJ1-1; v_gene: TRBV20-1; abundance: many; CDR3aa: CSARERGTVRENTEAFF; CDR3nt: TGCAGTGCTAGAGAGAGGGGGACTGTCAGAGAGAACACTGAAGCTTTCTTT
d_gene: TRBD2; j_gene: TRBJ2-1; v_gene: TRBV20-1; abundance: few; CDR3aa: CSASASGSYNEQFF; CDR3nt: TGCAGTGCTAGCGCTAGCGGGTCCTACAATGAGCAGTTCTTC
d_gene: .; j_gene: TRBJ1-1; v_gene: TRBV29-1; abundance: many; CDR3aa: CSVDGVGNTEAFF; CDR3nt: TGCAGCGTTGACGGCGTGGGGAACACTGAAGCTTTCTTT
d_gene: TRBD1; j_gene: TRBJ2-3; v_gene: TRBV6-1; abundance: .; CDR3aa: CASSTWDRSTDTQYF; CDR3nt: TGTGCCAGCAGTACCTGGGACAGGTCCACAGATACGCAGTATTTT
d_gene: .; j_gene: TRBJ2-1; v_gene: TRBV20-1; abundance: few; CDR3aa: CSASSPGSYNEQFF; CDR3nt: TGCAGTGCTAGTTCACCCGGGAGCTACAATGAGCAGTTCTTC
d_gene: .; j_gene: TRBJ2-7; v_gene: TRBV7-6; abundance: .; CDR3aa: CASSLGDTAYEQYF; CDR3nt: TGTGCCAGCAGCTTAGGGGACACAGCCTACGAGCAGTACTTC
d_gene: .; j_gene: TRBJ2-2; v_gene: TRBV5-6; abundance: once; CDR3aa: CASRYTGAGELFF; CDR3nt: TGTGCCAGCAGATATACAGGTGCCGGGGAGCTGTTTTTT
d_gene: .; j_gene: TRBJ1-2; v_gene: TRBV29-1; abundance: few; CDR3aa: CSVGETGLYGYTF; CDR3nt: TGCAGCGTTGGAGAGACAGGCCTTTATGGCTACACCTTC
d_gene: .; j_gene: TRBJ2-1; v_gene: TRBV6-1; abundance: many; CDR3aa: CASREGDHNEQFF; CDR3nt: TGTGCCAGCAGAGAGGGGGATCACAATGAGCAGTTCTTC
d_gene: .; j_gene: TRBJ1-6; v_gene: TRBV6-1; abundance: many; CDR3aa: CASSALLEVYNSPLHF; CDR3nt: TGTGCCAGCAGTGCCTTATTGGAAGTCTATAATTCACCCCTCCACTTT
d_gene: TRBD2; j_gene: TRBJ2-5; v_gene: TRBV7-9; abundance: few; CDR3aa: CASSSTSGEETQYF; CDR3nt: TGTGCCAGCAGCTCCACTAGCGGGGAAGAGACCCAGTACTTC
d_gene: .; j_gene: TRBJ2-3; v_gene: TRBV15; abundance: few; CDR3aa: CATSRVGDTQYF; CDR3nt: TGTGCCACCAGCAGAGTCGGAGATACGCAGTATTTT